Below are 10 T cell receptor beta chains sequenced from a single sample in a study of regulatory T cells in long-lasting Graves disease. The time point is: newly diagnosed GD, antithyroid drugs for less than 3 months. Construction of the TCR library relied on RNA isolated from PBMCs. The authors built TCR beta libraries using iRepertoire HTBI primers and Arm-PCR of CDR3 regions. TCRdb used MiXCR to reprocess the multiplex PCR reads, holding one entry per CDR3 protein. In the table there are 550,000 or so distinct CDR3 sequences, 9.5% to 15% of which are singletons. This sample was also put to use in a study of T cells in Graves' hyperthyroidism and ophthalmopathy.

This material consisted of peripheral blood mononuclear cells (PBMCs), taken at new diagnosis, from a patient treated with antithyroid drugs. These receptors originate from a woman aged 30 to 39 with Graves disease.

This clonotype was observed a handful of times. The CDR3 bases are TGTGCCAGCAGCTTAGACTTCACCGGGGAGCTGTTTTTT. It yields the protein CASSLDFTGELFF. The J gene is TRBJ2-2, the V gene TRBV5-4; D unclear. Trimming took off 2 bases at V and 4 bases at J, with 6 bases between the two ends. This CDR3 region has 13 residues. Germline values: CDR1 SGHNT, CDR2 YYREEE (reference sequence).

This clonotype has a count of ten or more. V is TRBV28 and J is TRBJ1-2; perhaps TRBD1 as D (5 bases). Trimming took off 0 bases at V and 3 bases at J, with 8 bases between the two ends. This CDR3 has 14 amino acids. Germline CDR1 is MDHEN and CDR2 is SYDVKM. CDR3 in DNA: TGTGCCAGCAGTTTATGGCGGGGGGACTATGGCTACACCTTC. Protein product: CASSLWRGDYGYTF.

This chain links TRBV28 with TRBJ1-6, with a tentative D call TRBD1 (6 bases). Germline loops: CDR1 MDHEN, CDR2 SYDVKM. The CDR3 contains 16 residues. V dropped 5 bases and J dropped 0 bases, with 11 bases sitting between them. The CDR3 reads CASSTDRPSYNSPLHF. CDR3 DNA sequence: TGTGCCAGCAGTACCGACAGGCCCTCCTATAATTCACCCCTCCACTTT.

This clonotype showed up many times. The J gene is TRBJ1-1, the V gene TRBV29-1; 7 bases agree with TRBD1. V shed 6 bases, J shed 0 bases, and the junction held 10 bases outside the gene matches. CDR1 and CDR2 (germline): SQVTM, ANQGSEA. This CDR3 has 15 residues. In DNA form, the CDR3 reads TGCAGCGTGTATGGAGGACAGGCCCTGAACACTGAAGCTTTCTTT. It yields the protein CSVYGGQALNTEAFF.

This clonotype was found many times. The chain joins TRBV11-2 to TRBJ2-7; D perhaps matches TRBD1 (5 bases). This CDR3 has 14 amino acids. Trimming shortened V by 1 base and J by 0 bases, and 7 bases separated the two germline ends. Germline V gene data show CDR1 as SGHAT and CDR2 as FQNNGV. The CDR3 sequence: CASSLGGGSYEQYF. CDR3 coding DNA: TGTGCCAGCAGCTTAGGGGGCGGCTCCTACGAGCAGTACTTC. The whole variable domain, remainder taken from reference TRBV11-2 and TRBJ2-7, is EAGVAQSPRYKIIEKRQSVAFWCNPISGHATLYWYQQILGQGPKLLIQFQNNGVVDDSQLPKDRFSAERLKGVDSTLKIQPAKLEDSAVYLCASSLGGGSYEQYFGPGTRLTVT.

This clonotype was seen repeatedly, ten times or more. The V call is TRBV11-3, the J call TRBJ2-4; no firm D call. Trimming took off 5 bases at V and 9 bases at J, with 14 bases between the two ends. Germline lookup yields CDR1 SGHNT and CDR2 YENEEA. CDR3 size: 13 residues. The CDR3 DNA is TGTGCCAGCAGCCAATTCCCAGCCGCCATTCAGTACTTC. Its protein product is CASSQFPAAIQYF.

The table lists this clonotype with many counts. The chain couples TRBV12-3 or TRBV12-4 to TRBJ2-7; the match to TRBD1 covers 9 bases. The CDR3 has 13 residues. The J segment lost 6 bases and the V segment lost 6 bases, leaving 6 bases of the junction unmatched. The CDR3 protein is CASSRDRDSEQYF. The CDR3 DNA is TGTGCCAGCAGCCGGGACAGGGACTCCGAGCAGTACTTC.

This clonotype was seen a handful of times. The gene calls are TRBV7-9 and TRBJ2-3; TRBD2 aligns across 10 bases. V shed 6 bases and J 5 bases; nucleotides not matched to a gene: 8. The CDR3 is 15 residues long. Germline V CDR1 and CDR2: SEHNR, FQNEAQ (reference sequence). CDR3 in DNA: TGTGCCAGCAGGTCTACTAGCGGGGCTTTAGATACGCAGTATTTT. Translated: CASRSTSGALDTQYF.

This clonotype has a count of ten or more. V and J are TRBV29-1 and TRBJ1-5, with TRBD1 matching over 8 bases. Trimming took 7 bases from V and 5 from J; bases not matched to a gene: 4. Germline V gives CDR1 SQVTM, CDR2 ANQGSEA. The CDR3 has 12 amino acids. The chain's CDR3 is CSATQGDQPQHF. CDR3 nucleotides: TGCAGCGCAACACAGGGGGATCAGCCCCAGCATTTT.

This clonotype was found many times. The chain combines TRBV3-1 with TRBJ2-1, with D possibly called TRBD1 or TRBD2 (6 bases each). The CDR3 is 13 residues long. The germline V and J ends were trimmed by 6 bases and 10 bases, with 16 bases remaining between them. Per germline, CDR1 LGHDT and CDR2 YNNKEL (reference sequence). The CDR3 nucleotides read TGTGCCAGCAGGCGAGGGGGGTCAGGCGAGCAGTTCTTC. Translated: CASRRGGSGEQFF.